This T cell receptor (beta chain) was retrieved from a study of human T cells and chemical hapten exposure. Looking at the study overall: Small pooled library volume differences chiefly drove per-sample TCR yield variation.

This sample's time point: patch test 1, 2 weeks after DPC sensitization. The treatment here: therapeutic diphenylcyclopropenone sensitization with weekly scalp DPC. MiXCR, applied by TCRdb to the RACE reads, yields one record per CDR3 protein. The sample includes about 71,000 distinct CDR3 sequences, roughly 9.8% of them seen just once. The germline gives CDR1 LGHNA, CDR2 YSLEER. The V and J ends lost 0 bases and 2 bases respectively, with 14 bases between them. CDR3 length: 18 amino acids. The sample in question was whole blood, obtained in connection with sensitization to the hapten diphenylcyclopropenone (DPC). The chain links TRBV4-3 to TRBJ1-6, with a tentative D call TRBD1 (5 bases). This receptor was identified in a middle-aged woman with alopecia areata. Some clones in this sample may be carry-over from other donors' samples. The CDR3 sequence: CASSQDWARGAYNSPLHF. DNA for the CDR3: TGCGCCAGCAGCCAAGATTGGGCGAGGGGCGCCTATAATTCACCCCTCCACTTT.